The 18 T cell receptor beta chains presented below share a single source sample, sequenced in a study of T-cell memory formation after mild COVID-19. TCRdb processed the 5' RACE reads anew with MiXCR; each CDR3 protein has one entry. In the table there are just under 550,000 distinct CDR3 sequences, about a fifth of which are singletons. The specimen was PBMCs or a T cell subset sorted from them (not recorded which). The receptor source for this set is an adult woman who had mild COVID-19 (a few samples of this study predate the infection). Cell type and time point are not known.

The chain uses TRBV2 and TRBJ2-3; 11 nucleotides match TRBD2. CDR1 is SNHLY and CDR2 is FYNNEI in the germline V gene. CDR3 size: 15 residues. The V gene end was trimmed by 8 bases and the J gene end by 2 bases; junction bases not matched to a gene: 6. The CDR3 spells CASGLTSGATDTQYF. DNA of the CDR3: TGTGCCAGCGGATTGACTAGCGGGGCCACAGATACGCAGTATTTT.

This clonotype has more than one count but fewer than ten. The rearrangement links TRBV7-6 to TRBJ2-3; 8 bases are shared with TRBD2. The CDR3 contains 15 residues. The V gene end was trimmed by 4 bases and the J gene end by 5 bases; junction bases not matched to a gene: 8. Per the germline V gene, CDR1 is SGHVS and CDR2 is FNYEAQ. The CDR3 sequence: CASSSSYRGGDTQYF. The CDR3, as DNA: TGTGCCAGCAGCTCGTCCTATCGGGGGGGAGATACGCAGTATTTT.

This chain connects TRBV20-1 to TRBJ1-4; D is perhaps TRBD1 (6 bases). The ends were cut back, 6 bases at V and 3 bases at J, with 20 bases in the middle. From germline, CDR1 is DFQATT and CDR2 SNEGSKA (reference sequence). The CDR3 spans 16 residues. CDR3 DNA: TGCAGTGCCGCCGAAAGGGAGGGGGATCCTAATGAAAAACTGTTTTTT. This sequence encodes CSAAEREGDPNEKLFF.

The rearrangement links TRBV19 to TRBJ1-1; 7 bases match TRBD1. This CDR3 spans 18 amino acids. Per germline, CDR1 LNHDA and CDR2 SQIVND (reference sequence). V was pared by 1 base and J by 4 bases, with 15 bases of the junction left unmatched. Written as DNA, the CDR3 is TGTGCCAGTAGTATAGTCCTCACGACCAGACAGGGCGGCACTGAAGCTTTCTTT. It encodes CASSIVLTTRQGGTEAFF.

This clonotype was counted at least ten times. Mismatch with germline at one junction end may stem from a read error. V usage is TRBV6-2 or TRBV6-3 and J usage is TRBJ2-7; D remains unclear. Germline loops: CDR1 MNHEY, CDR2 SVGEGT. The length of the CDR3 is 12 residues. CDR3 DNA sequence: TGTGCCAGCACTTTAACGCCTTACGAGCATTACTTC. As protein: CASTLTPYEHYF.

This clonotype was seen a handful of times. This rearrangement joins TRBV15 to TRBJ2-3, with D perhaps given as TRBD1 or TRBD2 (5 bases each). The ends were cut back, 3 bases at V and 5 bases at J, with 18 bases in the middle. This CDR3 spans 16 amino acids. Germline V CDR1 and CDR2: LNHNV, YYDKDF (reference sequence). The CDR3 region has the DNA TGTGCCACCAGCAGTTTTCCGGGACGGTTGAAAGATACGCAGTATTTT. Residues: CATSSFPGRLKDTQYF.

This clonotype was recorded once. V and J are TRBV5-4 and TRBJ1-6; D is unresolved. The CDR3 has 15 residues. V lost 4 bases, J lost 0 bases, and 8 bases lay in between. Germline V lookup: CDR1 SGHNT, CDR2 YYREEE (reference sequence). DNA of the CDR3: TGTGCCAGCAGCCCGAGGAGCTCCTATAATTCACCCCTCCACTTT. Translation: CASSPRSSYNSPLHF.

The V call is TRBV18, the J call TRBJ1-1; D might be TRBD1 (6 bases). This CDR3 is 15 amino acids long. Per the germline V gene, CDR1 is KGHSH and CDR2 is LQKENI. Between the trimmed V and J ends, which lost 3 bases and 8 bases, there was a span of 19 bases. The CDR3 spells CASSPLSTGNAEAFF. The CDR3, as DNA: TGTGCCAGCTCACCGCTATCGACAGGCAACGCAGAAGCTTTCTTT. Drawing the rest from reference TRBV18 and TRBJ1-1, the complete variable domain is NAGVMQNPRHLVRRRGQEARLRCSPMKGHSHVYWYRQLPEEGLKFMVYLQKENIIDESGMPKERFSAEFPKEGPSILRIQQVVRGDSAAYFCASSPLSTGNAEAFFGQGTRLTVV.

The V call is TRBV9, the J call TRBJ2-1, with D possibly TRBD1 on 6 matching bases. CDR3 length: 14 residues. V was shortened by 0 bases and J by 5 bases, with 9 bases between the two germline ends. The germline V gene encodes CDR1 SGDLS and CDR2 YYNGEE. Here the CDR3 DNA reads TGTGCCAGCAGCGTAGACAGGGCCCACAATGAGCAGTTCTTC. Amino acids: CASSVDRAHNEQFF.

The rearrangement joins TRBV30 to TRBJ2-7; 8 nucleotides agree with TRBD2. Germline CDR1 GTSNPN, CDR2 SVGIG (reference sequence). J gave up 0 bases and V 1 base, and 2 bases lay outside the gene matches. The CDR3 runs 14 residues. The CDR3 spells CAWSATSGSYEQYF. The CDR3 coding sequence is TGTGCCTGGAGTGCAACTAGCGGCTCCTACGAGCAGTACTTC.

This sequence joins TRBV20-1 and TRBJ2-3, with 8 bases fitting TRBD1. The CDR3 consists of 15 residues. J lost 1 base, V lost 6 bases, and 9 bases had no gene match. Germline assignment: CDR1 DFQATT and CDR2 SNEGSKA (reference sequence). CDR3 protein: CSANPSGQGTDTQYF. The CDR3 DNA follows: TGCAGTGCAAATCCTTCGGGACAGGGCACAGATACGCAGTATTTT.

This clonotype was seen more than once but under ten times. V gene TRBV3-1 combines with J gene TRBJ2-7; D gene unclear. CDR3 size: 13 residues. Germline CDR1 is LGHDT and CDR2 is YNNKEL (reference sequence). V lost 5 bases to trimming and J lost 6 bases, with 14 bases between them. CDR3 in amino acids: CASSWARPGEQYF. The CDR3 DNA reads TGTGCCAGCAGCTGGGCCCGGCCGGGCGAGCAGTACTTC.

This rearrangement joins TRBV11-2 to TRBJ2-7, with D perhaps being TRBD1 or TRBD2 (5 bases each). The CDR3 is made up of 19 amino acids. Germline CDR1 is SGHAT and CDR2 is FQNNGV. The V end lost 7 bases, the J end lost 3 bases, and 31 bases lay between the germline ends. This CDR3 is CASTPVRGAAKPEFYEQYF. CDR3 coding DNA: TGTGCCAGCACCCCCGTTCGAGGGGCAGCTAAACCAGAATTCTACGAGCAGTACTTC.

At least ten counts were recorded for this clonotype. J is TRBJ1-1 and V is TRBV12-3 or TRBV12-4, with 7 bases lining up with TRBD1. The CDR3 totals 14 residues. V gave up 5 bases and J gave up 4 bases; unmatched junction bases: 7. The CDR3 DNA reads as TGTGCCAGCAGTCACAGGGGTACGGGCACTGAAGCTTTCTTT. This sequence encodes CASSHRGTGTEAFF.

V usage is TRBV2 and J usage is TRBJ1-2; no definite D call. Germline CDR1 and CDR2: SNHLY and FYNNEI. There are 14 residues in the CDR3. The ends were cut back, 4 bases at V and 0 bases at J, with 9 bases in the middle. In DNA form, the CDR3 reads TGTGCCAGCAGTGCCCAGTCCTCTAACTATGGCTACACCTTC. Translation gives CASSAQSSNYGYTF.

This clonotype was recorded at least ten times. V is TRBV24-1 and J is TRBJ2-3; TRBD2 matches 9 bases. V lost 6 bases to trimming and J lost 3 bases; unmatched junction nucleotides: 6. Germline-derived CDR1 and CDR2 are KGHDR and SFDVKD. This CDR3 comprises 15 residues. Here the CDR3 DNA reads TGTGCCACCAGTTCGGGACTAGCAGGTACAGATACGCAGTATTTT. The encoded protein is CATSSGLAGTDTQYF.

The chain employs TRBV4-1 and TRBJ2-1, with 9 bases identical to TRBD2. J was trimmed by 7 bases and V by 3 bases; bases with no gene match: 16. Germline V gene data show CDR1 as MGHRA and CDR2 as YSYEKL. There are 18 residues in the CDR3. In DNA form, the CDR3 reads TGCGCCAGCAGCCAGACGCGTGATAGCGGGAGATTGGGGAATGAGCAGTTCTTC. The encoded protein is CASSQTRDSGRLGNEQFF.

The chain recombines TRBV11-3 with TRBJ2-5, with unresolved D. V was cut by 2 bases and J by 3 bases, with 10 bases left in between. The CDR3 contains 14 residues. Germline assignment: CDR1 SGHNT and CDR2 YENEEA. CDR3 coding DNA: TGTGCCAGCAGCTTATATAACAACAAAGAGACCCAGTACTTC. Its protein product is CASSLYNNKETQYF.